The 14 T cell receptor beta chains in this list originate from one sample, sequenced in a study of cytomegalovirus exposure and HLA in healthy donors. 60 Vbeta and 13 Jbeta primers were used in PCR. Clones were read by immunoSEQ multiplex PCR, and TCRdb kept only the in-frame ones, dropping some. The table has 200,000 to 250,000 clones, approximately 84% seen once. Input material: PBMCs. These receptors were taken from a woman between 40 and 50 years old in good health and CMV-seronegative.

The chain joins TRBV9 to TRBJ1-6, with 8 bases aligning to TRBD1. In germline, CDR1 is SGDLS, CDR2 YYNGEE. The CDR3 extends over 16 amino acids. J was trimmed by 7 bases and V by 3 bases; bases with no gene match: 9. The CDR3 DNA is TGTGCCAGCAGCGACGGACAGGGCGTTGGGAATTCACCCCTCCACTTT. Translating it yields CASSDGQGVGNSPLHF.

This chain links TRBV30 with TRBJ2-5, with a possible D match to TRBD2 (6 bases). CDR1 is GTSNPN and CDR2 is SVGIG in the germline V gene (reference sequence). The CDR3 has 13 residues. Trimming removed 3 bases from V and 3 bases from J, with 11 bases in between. CDR3 sequence reads: CAWSLGLKETQYF. The CDR3 DNA is TGTGCCTGGAGCCTGGGACTTAAAGAGACCCAGTACTTC.

This clone was seen a handful of times. The chain recombines TRBV7-6 with TRBJ1-6; D ambiguous. V lost 5 bases and J lost 0, with 11 bases in between. The CDR3 sequence is 16 residues long. Germline V gene lookup returns CDR1 SGHVS and CDR2 FNYEAQ. The CDR3 loop reads CASSPTAGSYNSPLHF. The CDR3, as DNA: TGTGCCAGCAGCCCAACGGCGGGCTCCTATAATTCACCCCTCCACTTT.

The chain uses TRBV5-1 and TRBJ1-4, with 8 bases that match TRBD1. CDR1 and CDR2 (germline): SGHRS, YFSETQ. V shed 4 bases and J 5 bases; nucleotides not matched to a gene: 4. This CDR3 spans 14 amino acids. This CDR3 reads CASSTGQENEKLFF. The CDR3 region has the DNA TGCGCCAGCAGCACGGGACAGGAGAATGAAAAACTGTTTTTT. The whole variable domain, filled in from reference TRBV5-1 and TRBJ1-4, reads KAGVTQTPRYLIKTRGQQVTLSCSPISGHRSVSWYQQTPGQGLQFLFEYFSETQRNKGNFPGRFSGRQFSNSRSEMNVSTLELGDSALYLCASSTGQENEKLFFGSGTQLSVL.

The chain recombines TRBV19 with TRBJ2-2; 10 nucleotides align to TRBD1. Unmatched junction bases numbered 6, after V lost 5 bases and J lost 6 bases. Germline V gene data show CDR1 as LNHDA and CDR2 as SQIVND (reference sequence). The length of the CDR3 is 15 residues. CDR3 coding DNA: TGTGCCAGTAGTGCGACAGGGGGCGCACCCGGGGAGCTGTTTTTT. Translation gives CASSATGGAPGELFF.

V usage is TRBV7-2 and J usage is TRBJ2-1; D perhaps matches TRBD2 (5 bases). V was clipped by 1 base and J by 8 bases, with 9 bases between them. Germline V CDR1 and CDR2: SGHTA, FQGNSA. This CDR3 has 13 amino acids. CDR3: CASSLVLEDEQFF. The CDR3 bases are TGTGCCAGCAGCTTAGTTTTGGAGGATGAGCAGTTCTTC.

Of note for this clone: A read error may account for a junction end that differs from germline. The chain uses TRBV7-9 and TRBJ1-1; D is possibly TRBD1 (6 bases). The CDR3 consists of 14 residues. From germline, CDR1 is SEHNR and CDR2 FQNEAQ (reference sequence). In DNA, the CDR3 is TGTTCCAGCAGCTTAGACAGGTCGAACACTGAAGCTTTCTTT. Amino acid sequence: CSSSLDRSNTEAFF.

This clone has more than one count but fewer than ten. V usage is TRBV9 and J usage is TRBJ2-7, with D possibly matching TRBD2 (7 bases). With 4 bases removed from V and 4 bases from J, the gap between germline ends came to 18 bases. The CDR3 sequence is 15 residues long. Germline CDR1 is SGDLS and CDR2 is YYNGEE. The CDR3 protein is CASSPQVGGAYEQYF. As DNA, the CDR3 is TGTGCCAGCAGCCCCCAGGTTGGGGGGGCATACGAGCAGTACTTC. The full variable domain, with the rest looked up from reference TRBV9 and TRBJ2-7, is DSGVTQTPKHLITATGQRVTLRCSPRSGDLSVYWYQQSLDQGLQFLIQYYNGEERAKGNILERFSAQQFPDLHSELNLSSLELGDSALYFCASSPQVGGAYEQYFGPGTRLTVT.

This clone occurred once. This chain uses TRBV11-3 with TRBJ2-1, with 7 bases aligning to TRBD1. The junction had 6 bases not matched to a gene; V was cut back by 7 bases and J by 6 bases. The CDR3 loop spans 13 amino acids. The V gene's germline CDR1 is SGHNT and CDR2 YENEEA. CDR3 in amino acids: CASNSGTVNEQFF. CDR3 bases: TGTGCCAGCAACTCGGGGACAGTCAATGAGCAGTTCTTC.

The chain uses TRBV6-6 and TRBJ2-5; 7 bases fit TRBD2. This CDR3 has 13 amino acids. Germline V lookup: CDR1 MNHNY, CDR2 SVGAGI (reference sequence). V lost 5 bases and J lost 5; bases outside the gene matches: 5. CDR3 region: CASSRGGGETQYF. CDR3 sequence (DNA): TGTGCCAGCAGTCGCGGGGGAGGGGAGACCCAGTACTTC.

This chain links TRBV19 with TRBJ1-2; 8 nucleotides align to TRBD1. J was trimmed by 5 bases and V by 2 bases; bases with no gene match: 7. There are 15 residues in the CDR3. The germline gives CDR1 LNHDA, CDR2 SQIVND (reference sequence). CDR3 sequence: CASSIRGTGGYGYTF. In DNA form, the CDR3 reads TGTGCCAGTAGTATAAGGGGGACAGGCGGGTATGGCTACACCTTC. Full variable domain (outside the CDR3, taken from reference TRBV19 and TRBJ1-2): DGGITQSPKYLFRKEGQNVTLSCEQNLNHDAMYWYRQDPGQGLRLIYYSQIVNDFQKGDIAEGYSVSREKKESFPLTVTSAQKNPTAFYLCASSIRGTGGYGYTFGSGTRLTVV.

The V gene is TRBV10-2, the J gene TRBJ1-5; tentatively, D is TRBD1 (5 bases). The length of the CDR3 is 13 residues. Trimming left V 6 bases short and J 3 bases short, with 9 bases between. Looked up from germline, CDR1 is WSHSY and CDR2 is SAAADI. The CDR3 nucleotides read TGCGCCAGCAGGCAGGGCTACAATCAGCCCCAGCATTTT. This codes for CASRQGYNQPQHF.

V gene TRBV5-6 combines with J gene TRBJ2-1; tentative D call: TRBD1 (5 bases). CDR3 length: 14 residues. Germline V CDR1 and CDR2: SGHDT, YYEEEE. V was cut by 4 bases and J by 8 bases, with 16 bases left in between. CDR3 bases: TGTGCCAGCAGCCCTACCACAGGTTGGCATGAGCAGTTCTTC. It yields the protein CASSPTTGWHEQFF.

This clone turned up a few times. J is TRBJ2-1 and V is TRBV29-1; tentatively, D is TRBD2 (5 bases). Germline V gives CDR1 SQVTM, CDR2 ANQGSEA. Trimming took off 2 bases at V and 9 bases at J, with 11 bases between the two ends. This CDR3 has 12 residues. CDR3 sequence (DNA): TGCAGCGTTGAACGGGGTGGAGGTGAGCAGTTCTTC. Translating it yields CSVERGGGEQFF.